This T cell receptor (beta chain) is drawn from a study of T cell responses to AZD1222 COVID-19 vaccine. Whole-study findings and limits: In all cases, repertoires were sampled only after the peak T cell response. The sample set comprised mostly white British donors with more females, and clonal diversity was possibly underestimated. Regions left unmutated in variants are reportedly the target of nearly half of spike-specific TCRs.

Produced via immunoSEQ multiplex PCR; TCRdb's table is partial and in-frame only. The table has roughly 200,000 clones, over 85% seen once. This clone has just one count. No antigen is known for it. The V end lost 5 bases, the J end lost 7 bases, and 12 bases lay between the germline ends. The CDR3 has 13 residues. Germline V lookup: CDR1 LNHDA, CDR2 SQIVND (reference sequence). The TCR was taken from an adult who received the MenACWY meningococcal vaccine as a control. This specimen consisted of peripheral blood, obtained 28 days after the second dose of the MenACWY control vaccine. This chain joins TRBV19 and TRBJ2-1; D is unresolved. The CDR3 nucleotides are TGTGCCAGTAGTGTTTATAGTGATAATGAGCAGTTCTTC. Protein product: CASSVYSDNEQFF. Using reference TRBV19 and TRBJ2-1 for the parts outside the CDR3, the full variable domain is DGGITQSPKYLFRKEGQNVTLSCEQNLNHDAMYWYRQDPGQGLRLIYYSQIVNDFQKGDIAEGYSVSREKKESFPLTVTSAQKNPTAFYLCASSVYSDNEQFFGPGTRLTVL.